This TCR beta chain emerged from a study of follicular helper T cells after annual influenza vaccination (TCRdb year 2017). Regarding the study in general: After each seasonal influenza vaccination, blood was collected on days 0, 7 and 28. To study recall of cTfh clones, some subjects were followed through successive annual vaccinations in the 2013-2014, 2014-2015 and 2015-2016 seasons. One week after vaccination, a second recruited cohort of roughly eleven subjects (Table S1) displayed a similar ICOS+CD38+ cTfh response. Multi-year samples were obtained from 6 or 7 subjects, with two vaccination seasons covered for a few subjects and three seasons covered for two subjects. The 2015 samples were processed right after collection, while the 2013-2014 samples were cryopreserved. The paper's findings and limits, for the study overall: Rare clonotypes could not be sampled because productive TCRB sequences were recovered from only about 9.5-23% of the analyzed cells. ICOS+CD38+ cTfh clonality correlated with the frequency of that population, and its change correlated with the change in circulating plasmablast frequency. Day 7 ICOS+CD38+ clones were most often found later in ICOS-CD38- cTfh, suggesting that subset may serve as a memory reservoir. Successive annual vaccinations recalled a recurrent oligoclonal ICOS+CD38+ cTfh response that contained tetramer and AIM influenza-specific clonotypes.

A remark on this clone: What antigen it recognizes has not been identified. Within one base of it there is no much larger clone, and no base qualities were kept.

Read against the paper, the sample's time point label means: 2015-2016 season, 7 days after influenza vaccination. Seasonal inactivated influenza vaccine (Fluvarix) was administered to adults, and sorted blood CD4 subsets were tracked by TCRB sequencing before and after vaccination. Subjects were considered eligible if community-dwelling and if influenza vaccine had not been received in the prior 6 months. Influenza vaccine contraindications, substance abuse, HIV/AIDS, active malignancy, immunomodulatory medication and active illness such as respiratory infection were included among the exclusion criteria. Per time point, between roughly 40 and 100 mL of blood was sampled. Circulating Tfh were defined as non-naive CD4+CXCR5+PD-1+ cells and sorted into ICOS+CD38+ and ICOS-CD38- fractions. Ficoll-Paque PLUS or SepMate separation was used to isolate PBMC. Before DNA extraction, cell subsets were sorted from PBMC on a BD FACS Aria.

Libraries were made using the immunoSEQ multiplex PCR assay. Adaptive Biotechnologies handled the TCRB amplification, library preparation, sequencing and preliminary bioinformatics at Survey level resolution. For TCRB sequencing, genomic DNA from the sorted cTfh populations was amplified by multiplex PCR. The study's own analysis went as follows. In R, clonality was calculated as 1 minus the normalized Shannon entropy, and the Gini index was computed using the R package ineq. Overlap score was defined as the summed counts of shared sequences divided by the total counts of all sequences in both compared samples. Shared-clonotype significance used Fisher's exact test assuming a theoretical repertoire of 10^7 TCRB sequences. This immuneACCESS table, as held by TCRdb, lists in-frame sequences with V and J called but not all clones. Of the missing ones, under half trace to an unresolved V gene in checked studies; the others have no known cause. V and J calls plus clone size are reproduced from that table; the DNA served to infer D and trimming. Recorded for this sample are 400 to 550 clones; approximately 79% of them occurred a single time. The leading ten clones occupy 5% to 6.5% of the sample.

The sample was CXCR5+ CD38+ circulating T follicular helper cells from blood, taken 7 days after influenza vaccination. The cell subset or site label corresponds to: circulating Tfh, non-naive CD4+CXCR5+PD-1+ (ICOS+CD38+ or ICOS-CD38-). The clonotype was recovered from an adult who received the influenza vaccine.

DNA sequence: TGTGCCACCAGCAGTAGCCTGAACACTGAAGCTTTCTTT. It encodes CATSSSLNTEAFF. The chain joins TRBV15 to TRBJ1-1, with the D gene uncertain. Looking up the germline V gene (reference sequence) yields CDR1 LNHNV and CDR2 YYDKDF. The CDR3 sequence holds 13 residues, the cysteine and phenylalanine included. The read is trimmed to its CDR3 DNA, 39 bases read in frame from base 1. V is cut by 3 bases and J by 0 bases, and the space between the germline ends is 5 bases.